The T cell receptor (beta chain) described here comes from a study of T cell repertoires in cytomegalovirus infection. Across the study: Both CMV infection and a matching HLA type were indicated by public TCR beta signatures. General study results and limits: Summed public TCR beta family frequency identified CMV carriers bearing the relevant HLA. HLA-C-restricted CMV-specific TCR beta clonotypes were dominant in the ex vivo response.

Germline CDR1 SGHTA, CDR2 FQGNSA. The CDR3 sequence is 14 residues long. The V end was cut by 4 bases, the J end by 7 bases, with 14 bases between. MiXCR, applied by TCRdb to the reads, yields one record per CDR3 protein. This sample carries tens of thousands of distinct CDR3 sequences, 3% to 4% of them seen once, and the ten largest clones take 20% to 25%. This clonotype was picked up many times. As yet, its antigen is unknown. Material: PBMCs. The origin of this receptor is a human donor in good health (CMV status not recorded). Some clones in this sample may be carry-over from other donors' samples. The chain combines TRBV7-2 with TRBJ2-1; tentative D call: TRBD2 (6 bases). The CDR3 DNA follows: TGTGCCAGCAGCTCTAGGAGGGACGGTAATGAGCAGTTCTTC. The encoded protein is CASSSRRDGNEQFF.